This T cell receptor beta chain appears in the sequencing data of a study of post-analysis software for immune sequencing data. Overall study findings and caveats: Patients carried roughly five TRBV segments more frequently than controls did, and TRBV5-6, TRBV5-1 and TRBV20-1 were among them.

This clonotype was counted between two and nine times. Its antigen is as yet unknown. cDNA libraries for TCR beta contained unique molecular identifiers. A single record per CDR3 protein comes from TCRdb applying MiXCR to the PCR reads. The table lists hundreds of thousands of distinct CDR3 sequences, approximately 59% of them singletons. CDR3 size: 16 residues. The V and J ends lost 3 bases and 2 bases respectively, with 16 bases between them. Germline V lookup: CDR1 SGHDT, CDR2 YYEEEE. The gene calls are TRBV5-6 and TRBJ2-3, with no clear D. Sequenced input: blood. This receptor was obtained from a girl aged 2-9 years with multiple sclerosis. The chain's CDR3 is CASSSDGFFFTDTQYF. For the CDR3, the DNA is TGTGCCAGCAGCTCGGATGGGTTCTTCTTCACAGATACGCAGTATTTT.